Each of the 13 T cell receptor beta chains below was sequenced from the same sample in a study of CD8+ T cells in alopecia areata. Following RNA extraction, reverse transcription yielded cDNA that acted as the sequencing template. The method was immunoSEQ multiplex PCR; TCRdb's version includes in-frame clones alone and lacks a portion of them. The table lists 150,000 or so clones, more than 75% of them singletons. Here the sequenced sample was CD8+ T cells sorted from blood, taken at week 0. The receptors were sampled from a human donor with alopecia areata.

This chain uses TRBV5-1 with TRBJ2-5, with 10 positions matching TRBD2. TRBJ2-7 matches the DNA end more closely, so the J call is doubtful. Germline V gene sequence: CDR1 SGHRS, CDR2 YFSETQ. The CDR3 length is 15 residues. CDR3 nucleotides: TGCGCCAGCAGCTTGGTGGCTAGCGGGGGCTACGAGCAGTACTTC. Protein: CASSLVASGGYEQYF.

Comment on this clone: Other DNA sequences of this sample code for an identical CDR3. The V call is TRBV9, the J call TRBJ2-6, with D hard to call. Germline V gene sequence: CDR1 SGDLS, CDR2 YYNGEE. V lost 8 bases to trimming and J lost 4 bases, with 7 bases between them. The CDR3 spans 12 residues. CDR3 sequence reads: CASSSGANVLTF. Here the CDR3 DNA reads TGTGCCAGTTCTTCCGGGGCCAACGTCCTGACTTTC.

The rearrangement joins TRBV29-1 to TRBJ1-1; unclear D gene. The length of the CDR3 is 13 residues. CDR1 and CDR2 (germline): SQVTM, ANQGSEA. Deletions cut 2 bases from V and 0 bases from J, with 7 bases between. CDR3 protein: CSVEFVLNTEAFF. In nucleotides, the CDR3 is TGCAGCGTTGAATTCGTATTGAACACTGAAGCTTTCTTT.

The DNA for the CDR3 is TGTGCCAGCAGTCCCCTAGAGTTAATCACAGATACGCAGTATTTT. This gives the protein CASSPLELITDTQYF. The chain uses TRBV27 and TRBJ2-3; D is undetermined. Germline lookup yields CDR1 MNHEY and CDR2 SMNVEV (reference sequence). The CDR3 contains 15 residues. Trimming cost V 5 bases and J 2 bases, with 14 bases left between them.

The chain is built from TRBV4-1 and TRBJ2-7; TRBD2 matches 10 bases. Trimming cost V 0 bases and J 1 base; bases outside gene matches: 3. Germline V gene data show CDR1 as MGHRA and CDR2 as YSYEKL. The CDR3 consists of 16 residues. DNA of the CDR3: TGCGCCAGCAGCCAAGAATCTAGCGGGAGTTCCTACGAGCAGTACTTC. This encodes CASSQESSGSSYEQYF.

The J gene is TRBJ2-5, the V gene TRBV29-1, with D unclear. Germline V gene lookup returns CDR1 SQVTM and CDR2 ANQGSEA. This CDR3 is built from 13 residues. Trimming pared 1 base from V and 4 bases from J, leaving 10 bases between. The CDR3 DNA sequence: TGCAGCGTTGAAGGGTTCTCTCTAGAGACCCAGTACTTC. Encoded protein: CSVEGFSLETQYF.

The V call is TRBV4-1, the J call TRBJ1-2, with TRBD1 identical over 10 bases. V lost 1 base to trimming and J lost 4 bases; unmatched junction nucleotides: 12. The CDR3 consists of 18 residues. Germline values: CDR1 MGHRA, CDR2 YSYEKL. The CDR3 DNA is TGCGCCAGCAGCCAAGCGGGAGTGGCGGGACAGGGGATCTATGGCTACACCTTC. Translating gives CASSQAGVAGQGIYGYTF.

The rearrangement links TRBV11-2 to TRBJ2-2; D call uncertain. CDR3 size: 14 residues. The V end was cut by 4 bases, the J end by 5 bases, with 11 bases between. The germline V gene encodes CDR1 SGHAT and CDR2 FQNNGV. CDR3 sequence reads: CASSYGRETGELFF. Written as DNA, the CDR3 is TGTGCCAGCAGCTACGGACGCGAAACCGGGGAGCTGTTTTTT. The full variable domain, completed using reference TRBV11-2 and TRBJ2-2, is EAGVAQSPRYKIIEKRQSVAFWCNPISGHATLYWYQQILGQGPKLLIQFQNNGVVDDSQLPKDRFSAERLKGVDSTLKIQPAKLEDSAVYLCASSYGRETGELFFGEGSRLTVL.

As for this clone: This sample includes further DNA sequences coding for the same CDR3. The chain carries TRBV29-1 and TRBJ2-5, with D tentatively TRBD2 (5 bases). This CDR3 region has 13 residues. Trimming removed 0 bases from V and 2 bases from J, with 7 bases in between. Germline V gene lookup returns CDR1 SQVTM and CDR2 ANQGSEA. The CDR3 DNA sequence: TGCAGCGTTGAAGATCGAGGGCAAGAGACCCAGTACTTC. It translates to CSVEDRGQETQYF.

The CDR3: CASSPLAGAVDTQYF. CDR3 bases: TGTGCCAGCAGTCCTCTAGCGGGAGCGGTAGATACGCAGTATTTT. J is TRBJ2-3 and V is TRBV27, with 10 bases fitting TRBD2. V dropped 5 bases and J dropped 5; count of bases not matched to a gene: 7. CDR1 and CDR2 from the germline V gene are MNHEY and SMNVEV (reference sequence). The CDR3 spans 15 residues.

The V and J genes are TRBV4-2 and TRBJ1-1; 8 bases fit TRBD1. Germline values: CDR1 LGHNA, CDR2 YNFKEQ. V lost 1 base, J lost 4 bases, and 11 bases stayed unmatched. This CDR3 is 17 amino acids long. The CDR3 DNA follows: TGTGCCAGCAGCCAAGCAGGGGGCGATGTTTCTAGCACTGAAGCTTTCTTT. It codes for CASSQAGGDVSSTEAFF.

CDR3 sequence: CAWTRIGTEAFF. CDR3 bases: TGTGCCTGGACTCGAATCGGCACTGAAGCTTTCTTT. The rearrangement links TRBV30 to TRBJ1-1; unclear D gene. Germline-derived CDR1 and CDR2 are GTSNPN and SVGIG (reference sequence). This CDR3 spans 12 amino acids. V lost 4 bases and J lost 4, with 10 bases in between. Complete variable domain (other parts from reference TRBV30 and TRBJ1-1): SQTIHQWPATLVQPVGSPLSLECTVEGTSNPNLYWYRQAAGRGLQLLFYSVGIGQISSEVPQNLSASRPQDRQFILSSKKLLLSDSGFYLCAWTRIGTEAFFGQGTRLTVV.

In the case of this clone: Other nucleotide sequences from this sample produce the same CDR3. V and J are TRBV6-5 and TRBJ1-6, with 8 bases that match TRBD1. The germline V gene has CDR1 MNHEY and CDR2 SVGAGI. This CDR3 is built from 14 residues. The V gene end was trimmed by 6 bases and the J gene end by 9 bases; junction bases not matched to a gene: 7. CDR3 nucleotides: TGTGCCAGCAGCTATGGACAGGGAGGTTCACCCCTCCACTTT. It specifies CASSYGQGGSPLHF.